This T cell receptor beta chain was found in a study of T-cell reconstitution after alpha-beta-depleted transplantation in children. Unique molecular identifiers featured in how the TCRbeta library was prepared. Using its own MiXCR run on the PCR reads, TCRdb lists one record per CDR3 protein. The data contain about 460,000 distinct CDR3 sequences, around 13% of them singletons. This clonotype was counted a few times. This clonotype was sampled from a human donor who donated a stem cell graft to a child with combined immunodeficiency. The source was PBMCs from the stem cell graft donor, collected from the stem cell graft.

This CDR3 reads CAISESRGQNTGELFF. DNA for the CDR3: TGTGCCATCAGTGAGTCCAGGGGACAGAACACCGGGGAGCTGTTTTTT. The rearrangement joins TRBV10-3 to TRBJ2-2; D possibly corresponds to TRBD1 (6 bases). Germline CDR1 ENHRY, CDR2 SYGVKD. The CDR3 consists of 16 residues. Trimming cost V 0 bases and J 1 base, with 9 bases left between them.